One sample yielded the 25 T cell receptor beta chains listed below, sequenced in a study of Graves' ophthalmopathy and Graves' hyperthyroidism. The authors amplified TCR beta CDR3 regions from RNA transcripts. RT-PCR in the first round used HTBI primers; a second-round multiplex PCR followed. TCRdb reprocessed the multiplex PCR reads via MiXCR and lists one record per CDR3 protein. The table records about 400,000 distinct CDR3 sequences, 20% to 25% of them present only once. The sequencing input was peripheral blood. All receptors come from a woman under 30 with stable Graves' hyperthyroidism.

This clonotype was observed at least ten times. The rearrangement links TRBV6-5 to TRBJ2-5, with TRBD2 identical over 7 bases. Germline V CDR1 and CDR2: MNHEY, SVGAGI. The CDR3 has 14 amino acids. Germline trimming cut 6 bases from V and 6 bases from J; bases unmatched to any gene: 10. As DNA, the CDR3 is TGTGCCAGCAGCCCCCCTGGGGGGGTCAAGACCCAGTACTTC. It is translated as CASSPPGGVKTQYF.

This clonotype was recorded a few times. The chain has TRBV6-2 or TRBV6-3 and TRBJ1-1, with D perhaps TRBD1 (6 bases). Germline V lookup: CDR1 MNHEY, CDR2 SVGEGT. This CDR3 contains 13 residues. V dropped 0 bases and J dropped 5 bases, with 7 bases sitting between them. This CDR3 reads CASSYSGATEAFF. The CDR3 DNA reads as TGTGCCAGCAGTTACTCGGGGGCGACTGAAGCTTTCTTT.

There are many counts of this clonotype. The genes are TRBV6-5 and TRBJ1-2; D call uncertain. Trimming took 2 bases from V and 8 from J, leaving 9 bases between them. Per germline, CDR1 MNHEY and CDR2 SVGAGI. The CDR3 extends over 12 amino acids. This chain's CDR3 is CASSYPGEGYTF. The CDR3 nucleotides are TGTGCCAGCAGTTACCCTGGGGAGGGCTACACCTTC.

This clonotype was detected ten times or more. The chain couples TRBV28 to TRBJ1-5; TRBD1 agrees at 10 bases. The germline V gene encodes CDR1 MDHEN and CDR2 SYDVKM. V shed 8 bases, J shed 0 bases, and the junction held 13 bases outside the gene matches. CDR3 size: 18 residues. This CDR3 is CASGPGTGAFFSNQPQHF. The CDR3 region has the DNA TGTGCCAGCGGCCCCGGGACAGGGGCCTTTTTTAGCAATCAGCCCCAGCATTTT. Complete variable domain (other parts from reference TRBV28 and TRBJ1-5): DVKVTQSSRYLVKRTGEKVFLECVQDMDHENMFWYRQDPGLGLRLIYFSYDVKMKEKGDIPEGYSVSREKKERFSLILESASTNQTSMYLCASGPGTGAFFSNQPQHFGDGTRLSIL.

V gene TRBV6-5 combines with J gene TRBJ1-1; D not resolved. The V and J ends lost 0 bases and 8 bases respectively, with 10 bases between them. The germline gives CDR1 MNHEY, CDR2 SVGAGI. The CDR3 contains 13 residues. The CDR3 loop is CASSYSNGPEAFF. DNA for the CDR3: TGTGCCAGCAGTTACTCGAATGGCCCAGAAGCTTTCTTT.

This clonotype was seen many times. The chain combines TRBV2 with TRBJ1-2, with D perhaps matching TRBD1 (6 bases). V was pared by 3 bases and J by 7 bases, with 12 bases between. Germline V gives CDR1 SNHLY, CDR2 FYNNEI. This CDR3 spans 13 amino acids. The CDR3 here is CASSESGALGYTF. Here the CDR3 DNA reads TGTGCCAGCAGTGAGTCGGGGGCCCTTGGCTACACCTTC.

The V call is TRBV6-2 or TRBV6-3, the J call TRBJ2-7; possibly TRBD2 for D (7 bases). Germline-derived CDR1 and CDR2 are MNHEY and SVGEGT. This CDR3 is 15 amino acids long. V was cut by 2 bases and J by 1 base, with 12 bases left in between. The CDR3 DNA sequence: TGTGCCAGCAGTTACGGCGGGGGCCGATCCTACGAGCAGTACTTC. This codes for CASSYGGGRSYEQYF.

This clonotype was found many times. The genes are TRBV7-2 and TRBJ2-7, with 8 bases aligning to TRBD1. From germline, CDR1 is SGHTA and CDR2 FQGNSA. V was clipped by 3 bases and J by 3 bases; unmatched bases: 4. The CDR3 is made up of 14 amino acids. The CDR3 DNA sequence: TGTGCCAGCAGCTTCTCAGGGGGCTACTACGAGCAGTACTTC. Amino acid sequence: CASSFSGGYYEQYF.

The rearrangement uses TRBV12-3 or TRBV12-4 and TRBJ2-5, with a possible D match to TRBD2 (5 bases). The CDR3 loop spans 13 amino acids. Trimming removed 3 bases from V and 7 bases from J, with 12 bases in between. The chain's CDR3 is CASSFDPRGTQYF. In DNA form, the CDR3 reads TGTGCCAGCAGTTTTGATCCCCGGGGGACCCAGTACTTC.

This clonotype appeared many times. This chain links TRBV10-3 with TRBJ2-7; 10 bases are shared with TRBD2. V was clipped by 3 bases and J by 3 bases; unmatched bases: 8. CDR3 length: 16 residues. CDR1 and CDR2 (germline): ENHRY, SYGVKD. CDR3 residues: CAISDRTLAGDYEQYF. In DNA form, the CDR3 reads TGTGCCATCAGTGATAGAACCCTAGCGGGAGACTACGAGCAGTACTTC.

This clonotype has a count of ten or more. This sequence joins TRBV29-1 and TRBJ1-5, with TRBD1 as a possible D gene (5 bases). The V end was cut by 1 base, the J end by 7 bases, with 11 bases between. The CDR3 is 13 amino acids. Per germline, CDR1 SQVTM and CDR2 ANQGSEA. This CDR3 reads CSVEGPTGQPQHF. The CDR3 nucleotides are TGCAGCGTTGAAGGCCCCACAGGCCAGCCCCAGCATTTT.

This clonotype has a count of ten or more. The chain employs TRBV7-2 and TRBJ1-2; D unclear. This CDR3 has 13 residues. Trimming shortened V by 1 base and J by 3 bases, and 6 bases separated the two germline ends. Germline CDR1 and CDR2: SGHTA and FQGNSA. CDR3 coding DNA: TGTGCCAGCAGCTTAGGGACGGACTATGGCTACACCTTC. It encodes CASSLGTDYGYTF.

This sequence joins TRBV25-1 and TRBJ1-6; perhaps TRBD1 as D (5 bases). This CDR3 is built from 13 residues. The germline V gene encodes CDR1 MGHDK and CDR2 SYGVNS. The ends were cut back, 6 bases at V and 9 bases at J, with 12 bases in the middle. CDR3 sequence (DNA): TGTGCCAGCAGCCTAGACAGTCCTTCACCCCTCCACTTT. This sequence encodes CASSLDSPSPLHF.

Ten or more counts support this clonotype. CDR3 nucleotide sequence: TGTGCCAGCTCACAAGGACAGGCCGGAGAGCAGTACTTC. Its translation is CASSQGQAGEQYF. This chain joins TRBV18 and TRBJ2-7; TRBD1 matches 7 bases. The CDR3 is 13 residues long. V dropped 4 bases and J dropped 7; count of bases not matched to a gene: 7. CDR1 and CDR2 from the germline V gene are KGHSH and LQKENI.

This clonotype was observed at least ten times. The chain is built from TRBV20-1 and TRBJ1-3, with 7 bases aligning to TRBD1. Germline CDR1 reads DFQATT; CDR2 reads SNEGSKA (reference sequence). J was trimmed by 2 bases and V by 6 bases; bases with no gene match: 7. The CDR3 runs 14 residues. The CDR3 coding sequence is TGCAGTGCCAGTTCCGGGACAGCTGGAAACACCATATATTTT. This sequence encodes CSASSGTAGNTIYF.

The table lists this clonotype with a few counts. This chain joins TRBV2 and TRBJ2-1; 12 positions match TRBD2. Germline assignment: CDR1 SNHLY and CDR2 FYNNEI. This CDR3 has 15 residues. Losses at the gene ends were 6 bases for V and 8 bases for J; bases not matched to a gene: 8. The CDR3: CASRPTSGSGHEQFF. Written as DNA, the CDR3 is TGTGCCAGCAGGCCGACTAGCGGGAGTGGTCATGAGCAGTTCTTC.

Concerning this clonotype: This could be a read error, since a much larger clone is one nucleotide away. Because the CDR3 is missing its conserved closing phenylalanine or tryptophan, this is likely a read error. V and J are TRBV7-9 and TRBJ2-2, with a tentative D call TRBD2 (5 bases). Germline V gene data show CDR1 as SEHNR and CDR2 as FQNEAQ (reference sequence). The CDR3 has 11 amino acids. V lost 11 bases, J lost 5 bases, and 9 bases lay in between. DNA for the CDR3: TGTGCCCCTAGCCAGACCGGGGAGCTGTTTTTG. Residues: CAPSQTGELFL.

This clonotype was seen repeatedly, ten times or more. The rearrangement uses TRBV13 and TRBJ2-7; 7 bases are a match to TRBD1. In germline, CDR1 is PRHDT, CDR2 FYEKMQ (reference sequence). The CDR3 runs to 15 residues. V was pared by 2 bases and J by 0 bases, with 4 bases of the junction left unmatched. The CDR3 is CASSLSRQGSYEQYF. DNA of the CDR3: TGTGCCAGCAGCTTAAGCAGACAGGGCTCCTACGAGCAGTACTTC.

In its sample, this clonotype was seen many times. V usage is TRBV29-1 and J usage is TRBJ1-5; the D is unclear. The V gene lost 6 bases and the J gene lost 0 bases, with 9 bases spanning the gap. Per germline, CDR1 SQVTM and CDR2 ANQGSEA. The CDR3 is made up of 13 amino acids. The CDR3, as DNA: TGCAGCGTCTCTACTTATAGCAATCAGCCCCAGCATTTT. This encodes CSVSTYSNQPQHF.

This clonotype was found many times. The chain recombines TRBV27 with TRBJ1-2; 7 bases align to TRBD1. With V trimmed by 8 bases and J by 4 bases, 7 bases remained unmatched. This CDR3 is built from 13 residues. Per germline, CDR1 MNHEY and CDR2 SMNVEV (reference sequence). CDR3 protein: CASLDDRAYGYTF. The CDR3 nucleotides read TGTGCCAGCCTCGATGACAGGGCCTATGGCTACACCTTC.

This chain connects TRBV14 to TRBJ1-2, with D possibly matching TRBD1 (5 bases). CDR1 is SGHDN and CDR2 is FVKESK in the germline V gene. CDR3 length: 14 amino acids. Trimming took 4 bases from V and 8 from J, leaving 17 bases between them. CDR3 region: CASSRIRDPKGYTF. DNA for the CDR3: TGTGCCAGCAGCCGCATCCGGGACCCCAAGGGCTACACCTTC.

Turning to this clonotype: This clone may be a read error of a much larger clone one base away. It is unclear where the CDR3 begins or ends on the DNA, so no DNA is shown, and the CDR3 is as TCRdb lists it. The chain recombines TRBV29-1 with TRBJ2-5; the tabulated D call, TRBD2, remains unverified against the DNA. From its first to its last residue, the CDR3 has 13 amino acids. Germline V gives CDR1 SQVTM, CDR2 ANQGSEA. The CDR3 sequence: CSVGRGAGETQHF.

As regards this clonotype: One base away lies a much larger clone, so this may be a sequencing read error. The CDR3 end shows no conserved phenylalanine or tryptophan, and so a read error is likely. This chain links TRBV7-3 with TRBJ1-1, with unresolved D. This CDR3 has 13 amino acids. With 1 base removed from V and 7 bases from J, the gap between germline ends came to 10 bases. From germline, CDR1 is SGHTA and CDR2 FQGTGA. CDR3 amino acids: CASSLMSGREAFL. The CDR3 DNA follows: TGTGCCAGCAGCTTAATGTCCGGGCGTGAAGCTTTCTTA.

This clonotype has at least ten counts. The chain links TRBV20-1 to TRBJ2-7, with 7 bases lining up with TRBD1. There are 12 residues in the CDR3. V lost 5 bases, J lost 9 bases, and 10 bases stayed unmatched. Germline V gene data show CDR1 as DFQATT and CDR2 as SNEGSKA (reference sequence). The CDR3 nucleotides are TGCAGTGCTCGTGGACAGGTAGCAGTGCAGTACTTC. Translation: CSARGQVAVQYF.

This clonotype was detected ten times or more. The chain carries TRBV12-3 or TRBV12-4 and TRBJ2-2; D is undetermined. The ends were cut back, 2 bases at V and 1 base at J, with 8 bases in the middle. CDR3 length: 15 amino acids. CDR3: CASSLNRQNTGELFF. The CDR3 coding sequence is TGTGCCAGCAGTTTAAATCGGCAGAACACCGGGGAGCTGTTTTTT.